A selection of T cell receptor beta chains follows, all from one sample in a study of beta chain features in type 1 diabetes. The table came from immunoSEQ multiplex PCR; TCRdb's copy has only in-frame clones and leaves some out. Of around 140,000 clones listed, around 9% were seen once; the top ten hold approximately 0.7%. Sequencing input: central memory CD4+ T cells from blood. The receptor source for this set is a man aged 30 to 45 with type 1 diabetes. Both conserved end residues are part of each CDR3. Each record gives: clone size, D gene, J gene, V gene, CDR3 protein, CDR3 DNA. A D gene is named only where the DNA matches it firmly. Not all rows give a size; the values are once, few, many and, for expanded clones, a class.

size: NA
D: NA
J: TRBJ1-1
V: TRBV5-1
CDR3: CASSYLRGHTEAFF
DNA: TGCGCCAGCAGCTACTTACGAGGTCACACTGAAGCTTTCTTT

size: NA
D: NA
J: TRBJ1-2
V: TRBV20-1
CDR3: CSARDVRTYTF
DNA: TGCAGTGCTAGAGATGTCAGAACCTACACCTTC

size: few
D: NA
J: TRBJ2-3
V: TRBV5-1
CDR3: CASSWDTDTQYF
DNA: TGCGCCAGCAGCTGGGACACGGATACGCAGTATTTT

size: few
D: NA
J: TRBJ1-1
V: TRBV18
CDR3: CASFLTRTLNTEAFF
DNA: TGTGCCAGCTTCCTGACCAGGACACTGAACACTGAAGCTTTCTTT

size: NA
D: TRBD1
J: TRBJ2-7
V: TRBV29-1
CDR3: CSVETGALSEQYF
DNA: TGCAGCGTTGAAACAGGGGCCCTCAGTGAGCAGTACTTC

size: few
D: NA
J: TRBJ2-5
V: TRBV29-1
CDR3: CSVVKPAGAETQYF
DNA: TGCAGCGTTGTTAAGCCCGCAGGGGCCGAGACCCAGTACTTC

size: NA
D: NA
J: TRBJ2-5
V: TRBV5-3
CDR3: CARSGKAGTQETQYF
DNA: TGTGCCAGAAGTGGCAAGGCGGGGACCCAAGAGACCCAGTACTTC

size: NA
D: NA
J: TRBJ2-6
V: TRBV7-9
CDR3: CASSVQFSGANVLTF
DNA: TGTGCCAGCAGCGTACAGTTCTCCGGGGCCAACGTCCTGACTTTC

size: NA
D: TRBD1
J: TRBJ1-2
V: TRBV4-2
CDR3: CASSQGGTGAIYGYTF
DNA: TGTGCCAGCAGCCAAGGAGGGACAGGGGCCATCTATGGCTACACCTTC

size: NA
D: NA
J: TRBJ1-3
V: TRBV6-5
CDR3: CASSSTSDTIYF
DNA: TGTGCCAGCAGTTCGACTTCCGACACCATATATTTT

size: few
D: TRBD1
J: TRBJ2-2
V: TRBV9
CDR3: CASSVQGAGGELFF
DNA: TGTGCCAGCAGCGTACAGGGGGCGGGCGGGGAGCTGTTTTTT

size: few
D: NA
J: TRBJ2-1
V: TRBV28
CDR3: CASSLGGASPNEQFF
DNA: TGTGCCAGCAGTTTAGGCGGGGCGTCCCCCAATGAGCAGTTCTTC

size: NA
D: NA
J: TRBJ2-2
V: TRBV5-5
CDR3: CASSTSAGYNTGELFF
DNA: TGTGCCAGCAGCACTTCGGCAGGCTATAACACCGGGGAGCTGTTTTTT

size: few
D: NA
J: TRBJ1-4
V: TRBV5-1
CDR3: CASSLGTTATNEKLFF
DNA: TGCGCCAGCAGCCTAGGGACAACTGCAACTAATGAAAAACTGTTTTTT

size: few
D: NA
J: TRBJ1-4
V: TRBV7-2
CDR3: CASSRQDRNEKLFF
DNA: TGTGCCAGTTCGCGACAGGACCGTAATGAAAAACTGTTTTTT

size: NA
D: NA
J: TRBJ1-1
V: TRBV4-2
CDR3: CASSQDFGGGTEAFF
DNA: TGTGCCAGCAGCCAAGATTTCGGGGGAGGAACTGAAGCTTTCTTT

size: NA
D: NA
J: TRBJ2-5
V: TRBV15
CDR3: CATSRDLGGMETQYF
DNA: TGTGCCACCAGCAGAGATCTTGGGGGCATGGAGACCCAGTACTTC

size: few
D: NA
J: TRBJ2-1
V: TRBV19
CDR3: CASSISFNEQFF
DNA: TGTGCCAGTAGTATATCCTTCAATGAGCAGTTCTTC

size: few
D: NA
J: TRBJ1-2
V: TRBV5-5
CDR3: CASSNRDHGYTF
DNA: TGTGCCAGCAGCAACAGGGATCATGGCTACACCTTC

size: many
D: TRBD1
J: TRBJ2-6
V: TRBV4-1
CDR3: CASSQGQGSGANVLTF
DNA: TGCGCCAGCAGCCAGGGACAGGGCTCTGGGGCCAACGTCCTGACTTTC

size: NA
D: TRBD2
J: TRBJ2-6
V: TRBV27
CDR3: CASSRGVSGANVLTF
DNA: TGTGCCAGCAGTCGGGGGGTTTCTGGGGCCAACGTCCTGACTTTC

size: few
D: NA
J: TRBJ2-1
V: TRBV9
CDR3: CASSVATGSMNEQFF
DNA: TGTGCCAGCAGCGTAGCTACGGGGAGCATGAATGAGCAGTTCTTC

size: many
D: NA
J: TRBJ1-5
V: TRBV18
CDR3: CASSPTDSTKPQHF
DNA: TGTGCCAGCTCACCGACAGATTCGACGAAGCCCCAGCATTTT

size: few
D: NA
J: TRBJ1-1
V: TRBV15
CDR3: CATGDSEAFF
DNA: TGTGCCACCGGGGACTCTGAAGCTTTCTTT

size: NA
D: TRBD1
J: TRBJ1-6
V: TRBV20-1
CDR3: CSVDRGSPLHF
DNA: TGCAGTGTCGACAGGGGTTCACCCCTCCACTTT

size: few
D: NA
J: TRBJ2-3
V: TRBV5-1
CDR3: CASSIQDSDTQYF
DNA: TGCGCCAGCAGCATCCAAGACAGTGATACGCAGTATTTT

size: NA
D: TRBD1
J: TRBJ2-7
V: TRBV6-6
CDR3: CASSGPGQGYNEQYF
DNA: TGTGCCAGCAGTGGACCGGGACAGGGGTATAACGAGCAGTACTTC

size: few
D: NA
J: TRBJ2-1
V: TRBV28
CDR3: CASSLVDYSGAEQFF
DNA: TGTGCCAGCAGTTTGGTCGACTACTCAGGGGCTGAGCAGTTCTTC

size: NA
D: NA
J: TRBJ2-1
V: TRBV4-2
CDR3: CASSQSAGDAYNEQFF
DNA: TGTGCCAGCAGCCAATCCGCGGGTGACGCCTACAATGAGCAGTTCTTC

size: few
D: NA
J: TRBJ1-1
V: TRBV11-1
CDR3: CASSPGEGKVAFF
DNA: TGTGCCAGCAGCCCCGGGGAGGGGAAGGTGGCTTTCTTT

size: few
D: NA
J: TRBJ1-6
V: TRBV5-1
CDR3: CASSELRRSPLHF
DNA: TGCGCCAGCAGCGAATTAAGGAGGTCACCCCTCCACTTT

size: few
D: TRBD2
J: TRBJ2-3
V: TRBV7-2
CDR3: CASSAGGSGAVNTQYF
DNA: TGTGCCAGCAGCGCCGGCGGTAGCGGGGCTGTAAATACGCAGTATTTT

size: NA
D: NA
J: TRBJ2-7
V: TRBV7-3
CDR3: CASSMGPQTYEQYF
DNA: TGTGCCAGCTCGATGGGCCCCCAAACCTACGAGCAGTACTTC

size: few
D: TRBD1
J: TRBJ2-1
V: TRBV2
CDR3: CASRRTGSYNEQFF
DNA: TGTGCCAGCCGCCGGACAGGCTCCTACAATGAGCAGTTCTTC

size: few
D: NA
J: TRBJ2-5
V: TRBV2
CDR3: CASGGQETQYF
DNA: TGTGCCAGCGGAGGGCAAGAGACCCAGTACTTC